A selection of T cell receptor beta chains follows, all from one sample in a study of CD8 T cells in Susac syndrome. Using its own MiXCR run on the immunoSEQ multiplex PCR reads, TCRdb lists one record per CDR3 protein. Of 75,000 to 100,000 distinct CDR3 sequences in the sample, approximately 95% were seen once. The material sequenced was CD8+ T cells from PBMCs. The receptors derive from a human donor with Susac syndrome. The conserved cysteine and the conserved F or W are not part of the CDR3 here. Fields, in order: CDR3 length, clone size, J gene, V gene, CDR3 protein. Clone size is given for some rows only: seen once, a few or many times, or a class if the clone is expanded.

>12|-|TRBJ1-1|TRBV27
ASSFSPSNTEAF
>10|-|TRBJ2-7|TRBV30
AWMGGAIEQY
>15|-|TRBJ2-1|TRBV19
ASSVLRDFGPYDEQF
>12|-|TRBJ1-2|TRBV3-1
ASSPEGLDYGYT
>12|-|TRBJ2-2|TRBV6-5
ASRFLRGSGELF
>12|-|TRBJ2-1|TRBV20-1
SASQGGRGDEQF
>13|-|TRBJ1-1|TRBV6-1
ASSEEFVMNTEAF
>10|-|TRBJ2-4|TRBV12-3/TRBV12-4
ASSWGGDIQY
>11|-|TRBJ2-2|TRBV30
AWSVLNTGELF
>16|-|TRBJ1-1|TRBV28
ASSFRNKGLPGFTEAF
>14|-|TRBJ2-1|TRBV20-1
SARDLYGGVYNEQF
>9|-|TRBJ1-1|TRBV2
ASSSNTEAF
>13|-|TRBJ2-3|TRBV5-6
ASSLLSLLTDTQY
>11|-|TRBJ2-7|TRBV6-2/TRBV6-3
ASLRDPKYEQY
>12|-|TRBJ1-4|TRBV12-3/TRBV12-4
ASSTGEVYEKLF
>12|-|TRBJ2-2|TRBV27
ASSFFQGTGELF
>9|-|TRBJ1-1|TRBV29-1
SVDMNTEAF
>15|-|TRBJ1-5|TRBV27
ASSLFPLGESNQPQH
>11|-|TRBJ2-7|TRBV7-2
ASSRSQGYEQY
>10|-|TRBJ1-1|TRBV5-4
ASSFGQAEAF
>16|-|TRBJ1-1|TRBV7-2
ASSSNRPDSYMNTEAF
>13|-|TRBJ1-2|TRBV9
ASSVARWGDYGYT
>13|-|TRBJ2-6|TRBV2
ASTPKTSGANVLT
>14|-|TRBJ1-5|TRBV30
AWSLYGTDINQPQH
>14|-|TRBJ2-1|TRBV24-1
ATSPSTGTLYNEQF
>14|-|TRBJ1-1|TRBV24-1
ATSAPARGGITEAF
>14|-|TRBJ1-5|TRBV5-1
ASSLDAANKNQPQH
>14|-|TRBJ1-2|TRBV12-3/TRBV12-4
ASGPGRPPQGDGYT
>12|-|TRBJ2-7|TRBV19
ASSRDLAIYEQY
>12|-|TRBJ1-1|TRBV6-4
ASSDSIGGTEAF
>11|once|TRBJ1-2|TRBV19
ASSIQGSYGYT
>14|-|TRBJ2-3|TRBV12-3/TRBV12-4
ASSAGRSGFTDTQY
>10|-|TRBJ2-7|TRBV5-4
ASSEGSYEQY
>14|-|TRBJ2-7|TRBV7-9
ASSGDLGQTSYEQY
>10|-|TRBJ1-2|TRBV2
ASRAEDLAYT
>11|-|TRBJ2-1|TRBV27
ASTRAISNEQF
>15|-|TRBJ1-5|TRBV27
ASSLRDPRGVVQPQH
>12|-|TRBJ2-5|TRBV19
ASSDRALTETQY
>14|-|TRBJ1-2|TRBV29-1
SVVPRLCRDFYGYT
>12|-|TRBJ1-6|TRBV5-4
ASSFGAGISPLH
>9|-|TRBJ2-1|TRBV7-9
ASGGWNEQF
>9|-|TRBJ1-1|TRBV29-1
SGWGGTEAF
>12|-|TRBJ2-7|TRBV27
ASSSPYSGVEQY
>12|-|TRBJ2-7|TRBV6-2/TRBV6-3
ASSFGTSGYEQY
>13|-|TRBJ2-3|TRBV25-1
ASSESGLATDTQY
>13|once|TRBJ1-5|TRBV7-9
ASSAGTGGLQPQH
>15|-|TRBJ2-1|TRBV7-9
ASSRGLAYKKDNEQF
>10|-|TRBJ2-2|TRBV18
ASSTEIGELF
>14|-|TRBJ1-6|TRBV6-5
ASSYSRGEGNSPLH
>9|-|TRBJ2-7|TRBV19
ASSMGYEQY
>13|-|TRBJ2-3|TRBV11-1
ASSSTGTGPDTQY
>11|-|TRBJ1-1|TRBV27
ASSLARAGEAF
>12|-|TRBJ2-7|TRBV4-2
ASSQDWDSHEQY